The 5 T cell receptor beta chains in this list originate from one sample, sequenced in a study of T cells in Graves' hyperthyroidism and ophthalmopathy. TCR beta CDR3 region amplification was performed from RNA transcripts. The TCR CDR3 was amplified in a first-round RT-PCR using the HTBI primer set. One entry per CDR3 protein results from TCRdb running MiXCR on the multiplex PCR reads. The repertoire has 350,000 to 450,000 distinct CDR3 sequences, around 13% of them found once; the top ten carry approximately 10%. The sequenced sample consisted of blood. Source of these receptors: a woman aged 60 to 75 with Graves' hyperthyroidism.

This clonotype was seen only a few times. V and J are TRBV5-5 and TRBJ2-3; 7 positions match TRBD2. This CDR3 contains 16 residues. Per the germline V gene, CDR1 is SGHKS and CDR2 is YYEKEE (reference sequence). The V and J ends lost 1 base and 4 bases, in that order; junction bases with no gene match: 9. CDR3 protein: CASSLSVAGFSDTQYF. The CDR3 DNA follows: TGTGCCAGCAGCTTGTCGGTAGCGGGCTTCTCAGATACGCAGTATTTT.

The CDR3 here is CASGLVQGQPSYEQYF. The CDR3 region has the DNA TGTGCTAGTGGTTTGGTCCAGGGACAGCCCTCCTACGAGCAGTACTTC. This chain links TRBV12-5 with TRBJ2-7; 7 bases are a match to TRBD1. Germline V CDR1 and CDR2: LGHNT, FRNRAP. The junction had 5 bases not matched to a gene; V was cut back by 0 bases and J by 0 bases. This CDR3 comprises 16 residues. The whole variable domain, filled in from reference TRBV12-5 and TRBJ2-7, reads DARVTQTPRHKVTEMGQEVTMRCQPILGHNTVFWYRQTMMQGLELLAYFRNRAPLDDSGMPKDRFSAEMPDATLATLKIQPSEPRDSAVYFCASGLVQGQPSYEQYFGPGTRLTVT.

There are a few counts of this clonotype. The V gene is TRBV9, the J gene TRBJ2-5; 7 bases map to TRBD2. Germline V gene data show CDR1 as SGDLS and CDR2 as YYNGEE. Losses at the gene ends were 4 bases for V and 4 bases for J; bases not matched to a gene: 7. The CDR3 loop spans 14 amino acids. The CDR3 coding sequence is TGTGCCAGCAGCCCTCGATGGGGGGGAGAGACCCAGTACTTC. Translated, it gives CASSPRWGGETQYF.

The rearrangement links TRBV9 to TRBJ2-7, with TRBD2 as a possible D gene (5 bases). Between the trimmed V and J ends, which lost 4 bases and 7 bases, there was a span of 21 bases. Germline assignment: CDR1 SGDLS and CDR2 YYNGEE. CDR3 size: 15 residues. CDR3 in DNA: TGTGCCAGCAGCACTCAGGCAGGCGGACCGGGGGAGCAGTACTTC. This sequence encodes CASSTQAGGPGEQYF.

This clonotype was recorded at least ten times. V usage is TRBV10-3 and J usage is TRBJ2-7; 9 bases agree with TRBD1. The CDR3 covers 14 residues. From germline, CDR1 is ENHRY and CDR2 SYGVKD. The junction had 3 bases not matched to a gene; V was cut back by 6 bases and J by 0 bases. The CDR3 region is CAISQGQGSYEQYF. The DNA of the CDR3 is TGTGCCATCAGCCAGGGACAGGGCTCCTACGAGCAGTACTTC.